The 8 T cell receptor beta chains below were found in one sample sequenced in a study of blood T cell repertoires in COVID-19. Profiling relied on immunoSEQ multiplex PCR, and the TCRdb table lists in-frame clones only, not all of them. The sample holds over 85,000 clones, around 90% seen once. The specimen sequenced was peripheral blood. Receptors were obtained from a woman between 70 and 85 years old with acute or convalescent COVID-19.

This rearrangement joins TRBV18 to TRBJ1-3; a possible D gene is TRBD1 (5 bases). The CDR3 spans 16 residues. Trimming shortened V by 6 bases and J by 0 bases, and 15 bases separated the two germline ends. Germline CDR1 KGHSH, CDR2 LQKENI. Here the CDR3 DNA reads TGTGCCAGCTCTTCGACAGCGGGCCTCTCTGGAAACACCATATATTTT. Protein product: CASSSTAGLSGNTIYF. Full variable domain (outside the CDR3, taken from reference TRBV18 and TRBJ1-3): NAGVMQNPRHLVRRRGQEARLRCSPMKGHSHVYWYRQLPEEGLKFMVYLQKENIIDESGMPKERFSAEFPKEGPSILRIQQVVRGDSAAYFCASSSTAGLSGNTIYFGEGSWLTVV.

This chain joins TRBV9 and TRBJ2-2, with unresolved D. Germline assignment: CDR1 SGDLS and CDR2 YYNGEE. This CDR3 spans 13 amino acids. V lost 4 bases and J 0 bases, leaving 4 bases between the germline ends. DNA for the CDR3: TGTGCCAGCAGCACAACGAACACCGGGGAGCTGTTTTTT. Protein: CASSTTNTGELFF.

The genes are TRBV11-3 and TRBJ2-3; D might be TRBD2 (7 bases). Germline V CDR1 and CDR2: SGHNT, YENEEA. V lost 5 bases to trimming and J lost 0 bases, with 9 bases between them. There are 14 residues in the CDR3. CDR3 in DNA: TGTGCCAGCAGCGGGGGGGCTAGCACAGATACGCAGTATTTT. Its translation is CASSGGASTDTQYF.

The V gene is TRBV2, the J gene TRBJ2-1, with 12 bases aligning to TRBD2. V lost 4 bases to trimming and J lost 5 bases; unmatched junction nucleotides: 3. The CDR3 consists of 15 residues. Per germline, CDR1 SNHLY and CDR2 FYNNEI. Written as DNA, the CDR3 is TGTGCCAGCAGTGCTAGCGGGGGGGAAAACAATGAGCAGTTCTTC. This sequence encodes CASSASGGENNEQFF.

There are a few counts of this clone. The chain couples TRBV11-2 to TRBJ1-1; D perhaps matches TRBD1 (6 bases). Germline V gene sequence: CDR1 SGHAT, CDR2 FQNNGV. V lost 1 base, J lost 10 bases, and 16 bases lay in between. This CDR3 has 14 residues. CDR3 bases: TGTGCCAGCAGCTTAGCTGCTACGGGACAAACAGCTTTCTTT. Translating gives CASSLAATGQTAFF.

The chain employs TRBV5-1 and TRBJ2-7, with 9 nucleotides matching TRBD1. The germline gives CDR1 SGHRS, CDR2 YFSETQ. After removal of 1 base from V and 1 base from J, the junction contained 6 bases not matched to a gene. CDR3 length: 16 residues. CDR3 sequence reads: CASSLNAGTGSYEQYF. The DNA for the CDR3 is TGCGCCAGCAGCTTGAATGCCGGGACAGGGTCCTACGAGCAGTACTTC.

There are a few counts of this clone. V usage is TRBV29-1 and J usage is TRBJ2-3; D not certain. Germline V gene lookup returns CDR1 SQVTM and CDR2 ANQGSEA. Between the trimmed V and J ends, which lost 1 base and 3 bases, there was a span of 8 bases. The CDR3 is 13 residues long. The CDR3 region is CSVEGPKTDTQYF. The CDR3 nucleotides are TGCAGCGTTGAAGGCCCTAAAACAGATACGCAGTATTTT.

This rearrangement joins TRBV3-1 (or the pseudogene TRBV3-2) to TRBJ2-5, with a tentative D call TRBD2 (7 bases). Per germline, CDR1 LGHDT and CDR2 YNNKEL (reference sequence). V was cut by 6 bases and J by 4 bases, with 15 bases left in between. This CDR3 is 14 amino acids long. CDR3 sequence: CASSPGGLSETQYF. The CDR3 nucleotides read TGTGCCAGCAGTCCGGGGGGCCTCTCAGAGACCCAGTACTTC.